This T cell receptor beta chain is drawn from a study of T cell responses to AZD1222 COVID-19 vaccine. Study-level results: Repertoire sampling occurred only after the peak T cell response.

Profiling relied on immunoSEQ multiplex PCR, and the TCRdb table lists in-frame clones only, not all of them. The sample has 130,000 to 150,000 clones; 85% to 90% are singletons. Details on this clone: What it binds is not known.

The germline V and J ends were trimmed by 1 base and 5 bases, with 8 bases remaining between them. This CDR3 has 14 amino acids. Germline CDR1 is SGHTA and CDR2 is FQGTGA. The receptor comes from an adult in good health. The V gene is TRBV7-3, the J gene TRBJ2-2; D unclear. The specimen was peripheral blood, collected on day 0 of AZD1222 vaccination. This CDR3 reads CASSLNDVTGELFF. CDR3 DNA sequence: TGTGCCAGCAGCTTAAACGACGTGACCGGGGAGCTGTTTTTT. The complete variable domain, with remaining parts taken from reference TRBV7-3 and TRBJ2-2, reads GAGVSQTPSNKVTEKGKYVELRCDPISGHTALYWYRQSLGQGPEFLIYFQGTGAADDSGLPNDRFFAVRPEGSVSTLKIQRTERGDSAVYLCASSLNDVTGELFFGEGSRLTVL.